The 18 T cell receptor beta chains below all came from one sample that was sequenced in a study of OX40 agonist ivuxolimab in advanced cancers. TCRdb's table, derived via immunoSEQ multiplex PCR, lists solely in-frame clones and lacks some. This table holds 9,000 to 13,000 clones, 65% to 85% found once. The source material was CD4+ or CD8+ T cells sorted from blood, sampled in a trial of the OX40 agonist ivuxolimab. The source of these receptors is an adult with an advanced solid tumor such as melanoma, head and neck, liver or kidney cancer.

This sequence joins TRBV11-2 and TRBJ1-4; perhaps TRBD1 as D (6 bases). The CDR3 is made up of 16 amino acids. CDR1 SGHAT and CDR2 FQNNGV come from the germline V gene. V was clipped by 4 bases and J by 12 bases, with 24 bases between them. CDR3 in DNA: TGTGCCAGCAGCTCAGCCCCCAGGGGCCCGTCCGGGGAACTGTTTTTT. Residues: CASSSAPRGPSGELFF.

A remark on this clone: The junction differs from germline at one of its ends, possibly a read error. The V gene is TRBV7-8, the J gene TRBJ2-1; D gene unclear. The CDR3 runs to 12 residues. Germline V lookup: CDR1 SGHVS, CDR2 FQNEAQ. CDR3 sequence (DNA): TGTGCCAGCAGCTTAGAAGGGAATGGGCAGTTCTTC. Its translation: CASSLEGNGQFF.

V usage is TRBV28 and J usage is TRBJ1-2; possible D gene TRBD1, 6 bases. Trimming pared 2 bases from V and 4 bases from J, leaving 14 bases between. The germline CDR1 and CDR2 sequences are MDHEN and SYDVKM. This CDR3 is 15 amino acids long. In nucleotides, the CDR3 is TGTGCCAGCAGTTTACCACAGGGCCTTCCCTATGGCTACACCTTC. Residues: CASSLPQGLPYGYTF.

This chain uses TRBV20-1 with TRBJ2-1, with TRBD2 identical over 8 bases. This CDR3 is 10 amino acids long. Germline V gene sequence: CDR1 DFQATT, CDR2 SNEGSKA (reference sequence). Trimming took 5 bases from V and 15 from J; bases not matched to a gene: 6. The CDR3 DNA reads TGCAGTGCTCTAAGCGGGAGACCGTTCTTC. This sequence encodes CSALSGRPFF.

This chain joins TRBV30 and TRBJ2-5; D is unresolved. This CDR3 spans 15 amino acids. Trimming took off 2 bases at V and 3 bases at J, with 16 bases between the two ends. Germline V lookup: CDR1 GTSNPN, CDR2 SVGIG (reference sequence). This CDR3 reads CAWSKANVREETQYF. In nucleotides, the CDR3 is TGTGCCTGGAGTAAGGCCAACGTACGCGAAGAGACCCAGTACTTC.

J is TRBJ2-1 and V is TRBV9; a possible D gene is TRBD2 (5 bases). The length of the CDR3 is 15 residues. Between the trimmed V and J ends, which lost 0 bases and 3 bases, there was a span of 10 bases. CDR1 and CDR2 (germline): SGDLS, YYNGEE. The CDR3 spells CASSVGASSYNEQFF. CDR3 in DNA: TGTGCCAGCAGCGTAGGGGCTAGCAGCTACAATGAGCAGTTCTTC.

This chain uses TRBV7-6 with TRBJ2-7; TRBD2 agrees at 7 bases. The V gene's germline CDR1 is SGHVS and CDR2 FNYEAQ. The ends lost 3 bases at V and 2 bases at J; junction bases unmatched: 7. This CDR3 region has 15 residues. CDR3 residues: CASSLGDGRPYEQYF. DNA for the CDR3: TGTGCCAGCAGCTTGGGGGACGGGAGGCCCTACGAGCAGTACTTC.

The rearrangement joins TRBV29-1 to TRBJ2-4, with D unclear. Germline V gene sequence: CDR1 SQVTM, CDR2 ANQGSEA. Between the trimmed V and J ends, which lost 6 bases and 2 bases, there was a span of 11 bases. The CDR3 is 13 amino acids. CDR3 loop: CSVFKPSKNIQYF. Written as DNA, the CDR3 is TGCAGCGTCTTTAAACCTTCCAAAAACATTCAGTACTTC.

This clone came up a few times. The rearrangement links TRBV10-3 to TRBJ1-2; D possibly corresponds to TRBD1 (5 bases). V gave up 8 bases and J gave up 12 bases, with 13 bases separating them. CDR1 and CDR2 (germline): ENHRY, SYGVKD. CDR3 length: 10 amino acids. The CDR3 here is CAILAGSHTF. The CDR3 DNA sequence: TGTGCCATCTTAGCAGGGAGCCACACCTTC.

The genes are TRBV27 and TRBJ2-3; the D gene is possibly TRBD2 (6 bases). The V end was cut by 6 bases, the J end by 6 bases, with 13 bases between. CDR1 and CDR2 from the germline V gene are MNHEY and SMNVEV (reference sequence). The CDR3 runs 13 residues. CDR3 loop: CASRWGGGDTQYF. In DNA form, the CDR3 reads TGTGCCAGCAGGTGGGGTGGGGGGGATACGCAGTATTTT.

The CDR3 sequence is CASSQEELAGDYEQYF. CDR3 sequence (DNA): TGTGCCAGCAGCCAGGAGGAGCTAGCGGGAGACTACGAGCAGTACTTC. This rearrangement joins TRBV4-2 to TRBJ2-7; 10 bases are a match to TRBD2. Germline V gene data show CDR1 as LGHNA and CDR2 as YNFKEQ. This CDR3 region has 16 residues. Unmatched junction bases numbered 8, after V lost 3 bases and J lost 3 bases.

The chain uses TRBV11-3 and TRBJ2-7; a possible D gene is TRBD2 (6 bases). This CDR3 has 15 amino acids. Germline V gene lookup returns CDR1 SGHNT and CDR2 YENEEA. V was shortened by 3 bases and J by 5 bases, with 17 bases between the two germline ends. CDR3 residues: CASSLGFGTPNEQYF. The CDR3 DNA is TGTGCCAGCAGCTTGGGGTTCGGGACTCCAAACGAGCAGTACTTC. The complete variable domain, with remaining parts taken from reference TRBV11-3 and TRBJ2-7, reads EAGVVQSPRYKIIEKKQPVAFWCNPISGHNTLYWYLQNLGQGPELLIRYENEEAVDDSQLPKDRFSAERLKGVDSTLKIQPAELGDSAVYLCASSLGFGTPNEQYFGPGTRLTVT.

The chain recombines TRBV7-3 with TRBJ1-1; 9 nucleotides agree with TRBD1. The V segment lost 5 bases and the J segment 9 bases; nucleotides outside the gene matches: 16. From germline, CDR1 is SGHTA and CDR2 FQGTGA. The CDR3 contains 16 residues. DNA for the CDR3: TGTGCCAGCAGCCCCCAGACAGGGGGGAAAGGGAGCAAAGCTTTCTTT. This encodes CASSPQTGGKGSKAFF.

The chain couples TRBV19 to TRBJ2-7; the D is unclear. Germline V gene lookup returns CDR1 LNHDA and CDR2 SQIVND (reference sequence). V was cut by 1 base and J by 0 bases, with 7 bases left in between. The CDR3 has 14 residues. The CDR3 coding sequence is TGTGCCAGTAGTATAGCGGCGAGCTCCTACGAGCAGTACTTC. It yields the protein CASSIAASSYEQYF. The full variable domain, completed using reference TRBV19 and TRBJ2-7, is DGGITQSPKYLFRKEGQNVTLSCEQNLNHDAMYWYRQDPGQGLRLIYYSQIVNDFQKGDIAEGYSVSREKKESFPLTVTSAQKNPTAFYLCASSIAASSYEQYFGPGTRLTVT.

The chain carries TRBV9 and TRBJ2-7, with 16 bases identical to TRBD2. Germline-derived CDR1 and CDR2 are SGDLS and YYNGEE. Trimming removed 4 bases from V and 7 bases from J; junction bases left unmatched: 2. The CDR3 extends over 14 amino acids. The CDR3, as DNA: TGTGCCAGCAGCATGGGACTAGCGGGAGGGGAGCAGTACTTC. Translated: CASSMGLAGGEQYF. The full variable domain, completed using reference TRBV9 and TRBJ2-7, is DSGVTQTPKHLITATGQRVTLRCSPRSGDLSVYWYQQSLDQGLQFLIQYYNGEERAKGNILERFSAQQFPDLHSELNLSSLELGDSALYFCASSMGLAGGEQYFGPGTRLTVT.

J is TRBJ1-4 and V is TRBV4-2; 7 bases fit TRBD1. Trimming took 2 bases from V and 0 from J; bases not matched to a gene: 3. This CDR3 has 16 amino acids. Germline V lookup: CDR1 LGHNA, CDR2 YNFKEQ. CDR3 bases: TGTGCCAGCAGCCAAAACAGGGGCGCAACTAATGAAAAACTGTTTTTT. It codes for CASSQNRGATNEKLFF.

The V call is TRBV25-1, the J call TRBJ2-1; TRBD2 agrees at 11 bases. Trimming removed 5 bases from V and 8 bases from J; junction bases left unmatched: 8. Germline assignment: CDR1 MGHDK and CDR2 SYGVNS. The CDR3 is made up of 15 amino acids. DNA for the CDR3: TGTGCCAGCAGTCCGTATTCGGGACTAGCGGATGAGCAGTTCTTC. It yields the protein CASSPYSGLADEQFF.

This chain links TRBV2 with TRBJ2-7; D unresolved. The germline CDR1 and CDR2 sequences are SNHLY and FYNNEI. The CDR3 runs to 12 residues. V lost 5 bases and J 2 bases, leaving 7 bases between the germline ends. The CDR3, as DNA: TGTGCCAGCAGTTACGGGCCCTACGAGCAGTACTTC. It translates to CASSYGPYEQYF.